These T cell receptor beta chains were read from a single sample in a study of response to subunit inactivated influenza vaccine. A single record per CDR3 protein comes from TCRdb applying MiXCR to the RT-PCR reads. The top ten clones hold over 9% of a sample with about 310,000 distinct CDR3 sequences, 22% of them seen once. The material was PBMCs from blood, obtained less than 22 months after vaccination. These receptors all come from a man aged 50 to 69 who received an inactivated influenza vaccine. Each CDR3 is given with its conserved first and last residue. D genes are given only for firm matches. Expanded clones are given a class, and other clones once, few, many or no size at all.

D: .; J: TRBJ1-3; size: many; V: TRBV12-3/TRBV12-4; DNA: TGTGCCAGCAGCCCCTCTCCCGGAAACACCATATATTTT; CDR3: CASSPSPGNTIYF
D: .; J: TRBJ2-2; size: .; V: TRBV3-1; DNA: TGTGCCACCCGGGACTTATACACCGGGGAGCTGTTTTTT; CDR3: CATRDLYTGELFF
D: TRBD2; J: TRBJ2-7; size: .; V: TRBV20-1; DNA: TGCAGTGCGGAGCGGGAGGGCCCCACTATTTTGGGCGCCTACGAGCAGTACTTC; CDR3: CSAEREGPTILGAYEQYF
D: TRBD1; J: TRBJ1-2; size: .; V: TRBV4-1; DNA: TGCGCCAGCAGCTGGCCGGGGACAGGGGTTCGTGAAGGCTACACCTTC; CDR3: CASSWPGTGVREGYTF
D: .; J: TRBJ2-1; size: many; V: TRBV29-1; DNA: TGCAGCGTTGGCCTAAATGAGCAGTTCTTC; CDR3: CSVGLNEQFF
D: .; J: TRBJ1-3; size: few; V: TRBV5-1; DNA: TGCGCCAGTGGGGACGGCAACTCTGGAAACACCATATATTTT; CDR3: CASGDGNSGNTIYF
D: .; J: TRBJ2-3; size: .; V: TRBV29-1; DNA: TGCAGCGTTGATTTCGGTTTTGATACGCAGTATTTT; CDR3: CSVDFGFDTQYF
D: TRBD1; J: TRBJ1-6; size: few; V: TRBV11-2; DNA: TGTGCCAGCAGCTTAGAGGGACAGCGGAGCTCCTATAATTCACCCCTCCACTTT; CDR3: CASSLEGQRSSYNSPLHF
D: .; J: TRBJ1-4; size: few; V: TRBV5-1; DNA: TGCGCCAGCAGCTTGGTTATAGGAACTAATGAAAAACTGTTTTTT; CDR3: CASSLVIGTNEKLFF
D: .; J: TRBJ1-2; size: .; V: TRBV5-1; DNA: TGCGCCAGCAGCTTAACCGGGACCGAATATGGCTACACCTTC; CDR3: CASSLTGTEYGYTF
D: .; J: TRBJ1-5; size: few; V: TRBV7-4; DNA: TGTGCCAGCAGCTTAAGGGTAGGGCGCTCGAGCAATCAGCCCCAGCATTTT; CDR3: CASSLRVGRSSNQPQHF
D: .; J: TRBJ2-3; size: .; V: TRBV9; DNA: TGTGCCAGCAGCGTTGAGGGAATCGGCGCCAGAGCGCTAGATACGCAGTATTTT; CDR3: CASSVEGIGARALDTQYF
D: .; J: TRBJ2-2; size: few; V: TRBV7-9; DNA: TGTGCCAGCACCTCCCCCTCGAACACCGGGGAGCTGTTTTTT; CDR3: CASTSPSNTGELFF
D: .; J: TRBJ2-7; size: .; V: TRBV6-2/TRBV6-3; DNA: TGTGCCAGCACCCTTCGGGGACGGAACTCCTACGAGCAGTACTTC; CDR3: CASTLRGRNSYEQYF
D: .; J: TRBJ1-1; size: many; V: TRBV4-3; DNA: TGCGCCAGCAGCCCGGGTGGGCGGACTGAAGCTTTCTTT; CDR3: CASSPGGRTEAFF
D: .; J: TRBJ1-1; size: many; V: TRBV7-9; DNA: TGTGCCAGCAGCCTCAGTACTGAAGCTTTCTTT; CDR3: CASSLSTEAFF
D: .; J: TRBJ2-7; size: few; V: TRBV7-6; DNA: TGTGCCAGCAGCTTGTTGTACCGCGAGCAGTACTTC; CDR3: CASSLLYREQYF
D: .; J: TRBJ2-5; size: few; V: TRBV14; DNA: TGTGCCAGCAGCCCTATGGGACGGCAAGAGACCCAGTACTTC; CDR3: CASSPMGRQETQYF
D: .; J: TRBJ1-1; size: few; V: TRBV18; DNA: TGTGCCAGCTCACCACGGACGGTGGGACACGGTGAAGCTTTCTTT; CDR3: CASSPRTVGHGEAFF
D: .; J: TRBJ1-2; size: .; V: TRBV10-3; DNA: TGTGCCATCGCTAACAGTAACTATGGCTACACCTTC; CDR3: CAIANSNYGYTF
D: .; J: TRBJ1-1; size: many; V: TRBV12-3/TRBV12-4; DNA: TGTGCCAGCAGTTCCCCCCCAGGGAACACTGAAGCTTTCTTT; CDR3: CASSSPPGNTEAFF
D: .; J: TRBJ2-1; size: .; V: TRBV11-2; DNA: TGTGCCAGCAGCTTTAGATGGTCCACAGGGAGCTCCTACAATGAGCAGTTCTTC; CDR3: CASSFRWSTGSSYNEQFF
D: .; J: TRBJ2-7; size: few; V: TRBV7-2; DNA: TGTGCCAGCAGCTTGGGGACAAGCTCCTACGAGCAGTACTTC; CDR3: CASSLGTSSYEQYF
D: .; J: TRBJ2-1; size: .; V: TRBV11-1; DNA: TGTGCCAGCAGCCCCCAGACCGGGACTTCATACAATGAGCAGTTCTTC; CDR3: CASSPQTGTSYNEQFF
D: .; J: TRBJ1-1; size: many; V: TRBV20-1; DNA: TGCAGTGCTAGAGGGCGGGGTGAAACTGAAGCTTTCTTT; CDR3: CSARGRGETEAFF
D: .; J: TRBJ1-3; size: many; V: TRBV12-3/TRBV12-4; DNA: TGTGCCAGCAGTTTCTACGGAAACACCATATATTTT; CDR3: CASSFYGNTIYF
D: .; J: TRBJ1-2; size: few; V: TRBV6-2/TRBV6-3; DNA: TGTGCCAGCAGTTACCTAGACCGGTCCGTTGGCGTCAGGGCGTATGGCTACACCTTC; CDR3: CASSYLDRSVGVRAYGYTF
D: TRBD1; J: TRBJ1-2; size: .; V: TRBV6-1; DNA: TGTGCCAGCAGTCCAACGGGACAGGGGGCGACTGGCTACACCTTC; CDR3: CASSPTGQGATGYTF
D: .; J: TRBJ1-5; size: few; V: TRBV20-1; DNA: TGCAGTGCTACCGACCGCGGGAAAGGACCATACAATCATGCCCAGCATTTT; CDR3: CSATDRGKGPYNHAQHF
D: .; J: TRBJ1-1; size: few; V: TRBV7-2; DNA: TGTGCCAGCAGCTTAGTTTCGGGGGCGGACACTGAAGCTTTCTTT; CDR3: CASSLVSGADTEAFF
D: .; J: TRBJ1-1; size: many; V: TRBV9; DNA: TGTGCCAGCAGCCCCAGCCCCCATAGAGTCAACACTGAAGCTTTCTTT; CDR3: CASSPSPHRVNTEAFF
D: .; J: TRBJ1-4; size: many; V: TRBV6-1; DNA: TGTGCCAGCAGAAGGACCGCCGGTGGTGAAAAACTGTTTTTT; CDR3: CASRRTAGGEKLFF
D: TRBD1; J: TRBJ1-1; size: few; V: TRBV5-6; DNA: TGTGCCAGCAGCTTGGGAGGACAGGGGCCTCGTACCGAAGCTTTCTTT; CDR3: CASSLGGQGPRTEAFF
D: TRBD2; J: TRBJ2-3; size: .; V: TRBV4-3; DNA: TGCGCCAGCAGCCAAGAAACTAGCGGGGGGCGGGATACGCAGTATTTT; CDR3: CASSQETSGGRDTQYF
D: TRBD1; J: TRBJ1-1; size: many; V: TRBV7-2; DNA: TGTGCCAGCAGCTGGCTCGACAGGGGTCAGACTGAAGCTTTCTTT; CDR3: CASSWLDRGQTEAFF
D: .; J: TRBJ1-5; size: .; V: TRBV19; DNA: TGTGCCAGTACGGGAGCGGGTACCAGCAATCAGCCCCAGCATTTT; CDR3: CASTGAGTSNQPQHF
D: .; J: TRBJ2-7; size: .; V: TRBV15; DNA: TGTGCCACCAGCAAGGAGGGGGGCCTGAGCTCCTACGAGCAGTACTTC; CDR3: CATSKEGGLSSYEQYF
D: .; J: TRBJ2-5; size: few; V: TRBV12-3/TRBV12-4; DNA: TGTGCCAGCAGTACCCTACCAGCGGGCCGAGAGACCCAGTACTTC; CDR3: CASSTLPAGRETQYF
D: TRBD1; J: TRBJ1-1; size: few; V: TRBV7-9; DNA: TGTGCCAGCAGCTTGCGGGGACAGGGGAACACTGAAGCTTTCTTT; CDR3: CASSLRGQGNTEAFF
D: .; J: TRBJ2-7; size: .; V: TRBV29-1; DNA: TGCAGCGTGGGATCCAACAGTCGGCCCGAGCAGTACTTC; CDR3: CSVGSNSRPEQYF
D: .; J: TRBJ2-1; size: .; V: TRBV12-3/TRBV12-4; DNA: TGTGCCAGCAGCCCCCTCGGGACTTCCGGCCGGGAGCAGTTCTTC; CDR3: CASSPLGTSGREQFF
D: .; J: TRBJ2-2; size: .; V: TRBV12-3/TRBV12-4; DNA: TGTGCCAGCAGTTTCGGTCAGCTTAACACCGGGGAGCTGTTTTTT; CDR3: CASSFGQLNTGELFF
D: TRBD2; J: TRBJ2-1; size: few; V: TRBV24-1; DNA: TGTGCCACCAGTGATCGACTAGCGGGAGTGGGTGAGCAGTTCTTC; CDR3: CATSDRLAGVGEQFF
D: .; J: TRBJ2-3; size: few; V: TRBV7-9; DNA: TGTGCCAGCAGCTCCCCCGCCGGGAGTGATACGCAGTATTTT; CDR3: CASSSPAGSDTQYF
D: .; J: TRBJ2-2; size: .; V: TRBV6-5; DNA: TGTGCCAGCAGTTACTCCCCCACCGGGGAGCTGTTTTTT; CDR3: CASSYSPTGELFF
D: .; J: TRBJ1-2; size: many; V: TRBV12-3/TRBV12-4; DNA: TGTGCCAGCAGTTTCTACAGGGCTAGAAGTGGCTACACCTTC; CDR3: CASSFYRARSGYTF
D: .; J: TRBJ1-3; size: many; V: TRBV12-3/TRBV12-4; DNA: TGTGCCAGCAGTTTCCGTTCTGGAAACACCATATATTTT; CDR3: CASSFRSGNTIYF
D: TRBD2; J: TRBJ2-1; size: .; V: TRBV11-2; DNA: TGTGCCAGCAGCCCCCCCCTAGCGGGGGGAAGAAATGAGCAGTTCTTC; CDR3: CASSPPLAGGRNEQFF
D: TRBD1; J: TRBJ1-1; size: few; V: TRBV25-1; DNA: TGTGCCAGCAGTGTACACAGGGGGCGGGGTACTGAAGCTTTCTTT; CDR3: CASSVHRGRGTEAFF
D: TRBD1; J: TRBJ1-2; size: few; V: TRBV7-9; DNA: TGTGCCAGCAGCTTAGCTGGGACAGGGGCTAACTATGGCTACACCTTC; CDR3: CASSLAGTGANYGYTF